Shown below are 18 T cell receptor beta chains from a single sample sequenced in a study of Graves' ophthalmopathy and Graves' hyperthyroidism. Transcripts of RNA were the source for amplifying TCR beta CDR3 regions. Investigators did first-round RT-PCR with HTBI primers, then second-round multiplex PCR. TCRdb re-analysed the multiplex PCR reads in MiXCR, keeping a single row per CDR3 protein. Among roughly 500,000 distinct CDR3 sequences listed, approximately 15% were seen once. Sequencing was done on a sample of blood. The receptors originated from a woman aged 25 to 39 with Graves' ophthalmopathy.

V is TRBV27 and J is TRBJ2-3; D is perhaps TRBD2 (5 bases). Germline CDR1 reads MNHEY; CDR2 reads SMNVEV (reference sequence). The CDR3 extends over 14 amino acids. The V end was cut by 2 bases, the J end by 4 bases, with 10 bases between. This CDR3 is CASSLMGEADTQYF. DNA for the CDR3: TGTGCCAGCAGTTTAATGGGAGAGGCAGATACGCAGTATTTT.

This clonotype occurred a few times. The V and J genes are TRBV9 and TRBJ1-3; D is perhaps TRBD1 (6 bases). The CDR3 loop spans 15 amino acids. Germline CDR1 is SGDLS and CDR2 is YYNGEE. V gave up 4 bases and J gave up 0 bases, with 11 bases separating them. CDR3 loop: CASSPTGSSGNTIYF. CDR3 DNA: TGTGCCAGCAGCCCTACAGGGAGCTCTGGAAACACCATATATTTT. Looking up the rest from reference TRBV9 and TRBJ1-3 gives the full variable domain: DSGVTQTPKHLITATGQRVTLRCSPRSGDLSVYWYQQSLDQGLQFLIQYYNGEERAKGNILERFSAQQFPDLHSELNLSSLELGDSALYFCASSPTGSSGNTIYFGEGSWLTVV.

In this sample, this clonotype turned up many times. The V call is TRBV30, the J call TRBJ2-7; the match to TRBD2 covers 11 bases. V was clipped by 8 bases and J by 3 bases; unmatched bases: 6. The length of the CDR3 is 13 residues. Germline values: CDR1 GTSNPN, CDR2 SVGIG (reference sequence). Here the CDR3 DNA reads TGTGCCGGGTCTAGCGGGGGGTTCTACGAGCAGTACTTC. Translating it yields CAGSSGGFYEQYF.

Only a few counts were recorded for this clonotype. This chain connects TRBV6-1 to TRBJ2-2; 8 bases match TRBD2. CDR1 and CDR2 from the germline V gene are MNHNS and SASEGT. This CDR3 region has 14 residues. The V and J ends lost 10 bases and 4 bases, in that order; junction bases with no gene match: 8. CDR3 in DNA: TGTGCCATCCGGGGGGGGGCAATCACCGGGGAGCTGTTTTTT. Translating gives CAIRGGAITGELFF.

The chain carries TRBV5-4 and TRBJ2-1; the D call may be TRBD1 or TRBD2 (5 bases each). The CDR3 extends over 15 amino acids. Germline CDR1 SGHNT, CDR2 YYREEE (reference sequence). V lost 1 base, J lost 0 bases, and 8 bases lay in between. DNA for the CDR3: TGTGCCAGCAGCTTGCCAGGGAGCTCCTACAATGAGCAGTTCTTC. It yields the protein CASSLPGSSYNEQFF.

This clonotype occurred many times. The chain combines TRBV29-1 with TRBJ2-5; 7 nucleotides match TRBD1. The germline gives CDR1 SQVTM, CDR2 ANQGSEA. The CDR3 sequence is 14 residues long. The V and J ends lost 4 bases and 7 bases, in that order; junction bases with no gene match: 12. CDR3 residues: CSVGEGQQGWTQYF. The CDR3, as DNA: TGCAGCGTTGGCGAGGGACAGCAGGGTTGGACCCAGTACTTC.

This clonotype was counted at least ten times. V is TRBV20-1 and J is TRBJ1-5; tentatively, D is TRBD1 (6 bases). CDR1 and CDR2 from the germline V gene are DFQATT and SNEGSKA (reference sequence). This CDR3 region has 14 residues. Trimming left V 8 bases short and J 4 bases short, with 18 bases between. The chain's CDR3 is CSTPLGGSNQPQHF. In DNA form, the CDR3 reads TGCAGTACCCCCTTGGGGGGCTCAAATCAGCCCCAGCATTTT.

This sequence joins TRBV4-1 and TRBJ1-1; 12 nucleotides agree with TRBD1. J lost 11 bases, V lost 1 base, and 8 bases had no gene match. The CDR3 totals 15 residues. Germline V gives CDR1 MGHRA, CDR2 YSYEKL. The CDR3 nucleotides are TGCGCCAGCAGCCAAGCGGGACAGGGGGCGCGTGGGGCTTTCTTT. Translating gives CASSQAGQGARGAFF.

This clonotype was counted at least ten times. The chain has TRBV2 and TRBJ1-2; TRBD1 is a possible D gene (5 bases). Trimming stripped 5 bases from V and 1 base from J, with 17 bases between. This CDR3 region has 16 residues. Germline loops: CDR1 SNHLY, CDR2 FYNNEI. The CDR3 is CASSLLRDGHNYGYTF. The CDR3 nucleotides are TGTGCCAGCAGTTTATTACGGGACGGACATAACTATGGCTACACCTTC.

This clonotype occurred many times. The chain recombines TRBV6-4 with TRBJ2-6; either TRBD1 or TRBD2 may supply D (6 bases each). The V gene lost 6 bases and the J gene lost 0 bases, with 15 bases spanning the gap. Germline CDR1 MRHNA, CDR2 SNTAGT. This CDR3 is 17 amino acids long. The CDR3 reads CASSKGGRGSGANVLTF. The CDR3 DNA follows: TGTGCCAGCAGCAAAGGGGGGCGAGGCTCTGGGGCCAACGTCCTGACTTTC.

A remark on this clonotype: A much larger clone differs from this one at a single base, so this may be a read error. V usage is TRBV28 and J usage is TRBJ2-6; D is possibly TRBD1 (5 bases). The CDR3 has 17 residues. Per germline, CDR1 MDHEN and CDR2 SYDVKM. The CDR3 sequence is CASSPGSLASGADVLTF. In DNA form, the CDR3 reads TGTGCCAGCAGCCCAGGGTCCCTTGCTTCTGGGGCCGACGTCCTGACTTTC.

The table lists this clonotype with many counts. This clone may be a read error of a much larger clone one base away. Given the absence of the conserved phenylalanine or tryptophan at the CDR3 end, a read error is likely. This chain's CDR3 is CASSYGDRGQGTEAFY. DNA for the CDR3: TGTGCCAGCAGTTACGGGGACAGGGGCCAAGGGACTGAAGCTTTCTAT. This chain links TRBV6-5 with TRBJ1-1, with 10 bases identical to TRBD1. CDR3 length equals 16 residues. Germline V lookup: CDR1 MNHEY, CDR2 SVGAGI. The V gene end was trimmed by 2 bases and the J gene end by 5 bases; junction bases not matched to a gene: 8.

Concerning this clonotype: A much larger clone is a single base away; this may be a read error. The rearrangement joins TRBV27 to TRBJ1-1; TRBD1 matches 10 bases. The CDR3 length is 14 residues. Germline CDR1 and CDR2: MNHEY and SMNVEV (reference sequence). The CDR3 region is CASSKDRGGTEACF. CDR3 nucleotide sequence: TGTGCCAGCAGTAAGGACAGGGGGGGCACTGAAGCTTGCTTT.

There are many counts of this clonotype. The rearrangement joins TRBV29-1 to TRBJ2-7; the D gene is possibly TRBD1 (6 bases). Trimming took 4 bases from V and 4 from J, leaving 17 bases between them. Germline loops: CDR1 SQVTM, CDR2 ANQGSEA. The CDR3 sequence is 14 residues long. CDR3 in DNA: TGCAGCGTTGTCCTCAGGGGACACCCTTACGAGCAGTACTTC. It specifies CSVVLRGHPYEQYF.

This clonotype occurred many times. The rearrangement joins TRBV28 to TRBJ2-2, with a possible D match to TRBD2 (7 bases). Germline CDR1 MDHEN, CDR2 SYDVKM. CDR3 length: 18 residues. Between the trimmed V and J ends, which lost 3 bases and 1 base, there was a span of 18 bases. CDR3 protein: CASSLGARLALNTGELFF. The CDR3, as DNA: TGTGCCAGCAGTTTGGGGGCCCGACTAGCCCTGAACACCGGGGAGCTGTTTTTT.

This clonotype was picked up many times. The gene calls are TRBV20-1 and TRBJ2-7; D uncertain. CDR1 is DFQATT and CDR2 is SNEGSKA in the germline V gene (reference sequence). The CDR3 covers 13 residues. The CDR3 nucleotides are TGCAGCTGGTTGGCCGGCTATCAGGACGAGCAGTACTTC. Encoded protein: CSWLAGYQDEQYF.

In its sample, this clonotype was seen many times. The rearrangement links TRBV30 to TRBJ2-6; tentative D call: TRBD1 (6 bases). Trimming left V 5 bases short and J 4 bases short, with 15 bases between. The CDR3 extends over 15 amino acids. CDR1 is GTSNPN, CDR2 SVGIG, per germline (reference sequence). CDR3 in DNA: TGTGCCTGGTCCAGGGGCGGCGGCGGGGCCAACGTCCTGACTTTC. It yields the protein CAWSRGGGGANVLTF.

Ten or more counts support this clonotype. This chain joins TRBV6-1 and TRBJ1-6; no clear D gene. Germline CDR1 MNHNS, CDR2 SASEGT. This CDR3 region has 16 residues. The V end was cut by 6 bases, the J end by 0 bases, with 12 bases between. The CDR3 is CASRTFRVSYNSPLHF. The DNA of the CDR3 is TGTGCCAGCAGGACCTTCCGGGTCTCCTATAATTCACCCCTCCACTTT.